The 20 T cell receptor beta chains given below trace back to one sample, sequenced in a study of T cells in Graves' hyperthyroidism and ophthalmopathy. TCR beta CDR3 regions were amplified from RNA transcripts. In the first-round RT-PCR of the TCR CDR3, the HTBI primer set was used. MiXCR, applied by TCRdb to the multiplex PCR reads, yields one record per CDR3 protein. Of a few hundred thousand distinct CDR3 sequences in the sample, roughly 16% were seen once. The sample taken for sequencing was blood. The receptors derive from a woman in her 40s with Graves' ophthalmopathy.

This clonotype occurred once. The chain couples TRBV5-5 to TRBJ1-5; perhaps TRBD1 as D (6 bases). Trimming stripped 4 bases from V and 3 bases from J, with 14 bases between. This CDR3 is 15 amino acids long. Germline V CDR1 and CDR2: SGHKS, YYEKEE (reference sequence). DNA of the CDR3: TGTGCCAGCAGCCTCTGGGGGGCCCCCAATCAGCCCCAGCATTTT. This sequence encodes CASSLWGAPNQPQHF. Supplemented by reference TRBV5-5 and TRBJ1-5, the full variable domain reads DAGVTQSPTHLIKTRGQQVTLRCSPISGHKSVSWYQQVLGQGPQFIFQYYEKEERGRGNFPDRFSARQFPNYSSELNVNALLLGDSALYLCASSLWGAPNQPQHFGDGTRLSIL.

This rearrangement joins TRBV9 to TRBJ2-3, with 7 positions matching TRBD2. CDR3 length equals 15 residues. Germline trimming cut 3 bases from V and 3 bases from J; bases unmatched to any gene: 7. Germline assignment: CDR1 SGDLS and CDR2 YYNGEE. The CDR3 reads CASSGGGVGTDTQYF. DNA of the CDR3: TGTGCCAGCAGCGGGGGGGGAGTTGGTACAGATACGCAGTATTTT.

Ten or more counts support this clonotype. CDR3 residues: CASSLGVAGGIGANNEQFF. The CDR3 bases are TGCGCCAGCAGCTTGGGTGTGGCGGGGGGCATAGGGGCCAACAATGAGCAGTTCTTC. The chain couples TRBV5-1 to TRBJ2-1; 8 bases fit TRBD2. Germline values: CDR1 SGHRS, CDR2 YFSETQ. This CDR3 is 19 amino acids long. The junction had 16 bases not matched to a gene; V was cut back by 0 bases and J by 5 bases.

This clonotype has more than one count but fewer than ten. The chain combines TRBV2 with TRBJ2-1; 9 bases agree with TRBD2. J gave up 7 bases and V 7 bases, and 11 bases lay outside the gene matches. The CDR3 is made up of 15 amino acids. Germline CDR1 is SNHLY and CDR2 is FYNNEI. CDR3 nucleotides: TGTGCCAGCAAGGTCAGTAGCGGGAGTCGTAATGAGCAGTTCTTC. It encodes CASKVSSGSRNEQFF. The full variable domain, in which reference TRBV2 and TRBJ2-1 provide the parts outside the CDR3, is EPEVTQTPSHQVTQMGQEVILRCVPISNHLYFYWYRQILGQKVEFLVSFYNNEISEKSEIFDDQFSVERPDGSNFTLKIRSTKLEDSAMYFCASKVSSGSRNEQFFGPGTRLTVL.

This clonotype came up a few times. The V and J genes are TRBV5-8 and TRBJ2-2; D might be TRBD2 (5 bases). Germline V CDR1 and CDR2: SGHTS, YDEGEE. The ends were cut back, 4 bases at V and 5 bases at J, with 15 bases in the middle. This CDR3 is 15 amino acids long. CDR3 bases: TGTGCCAGCAGCCCACAAGCGGAGACAACCGGGGAGCTGTTTTTT. Translated, it gives CASSPQAETTGELFF.

This rearrangement joins TRBV4-2 to TRBJ2-7; D remains unclear. Trimming pared 1 base from V and 6 bases from J, leaving 10 bases between. CDR3 length: 13 residues. CDR1 is LGHNA and CDR2 is YNFKEQ in the germline V gene. CDR3 nucleotides: TGTGCCAGCAGCCAAGGGACCCAGCTCGAGCAGTACTTC. Translating it yields CASSQGTQLEQYF.

This clonotype was found a few times. The gene calls are TRBV3-1 and TRBJ2-2, with 10 bases that match TRBD2. Unmatched junction bases numbered 2, after V lost 4 bases and J lost 3 bases. The CDR3 covers 15 residues. Germline-derived CDR1 and CDR2 are LGHDT and YNNKEL (reference sequence). DNA for the CDR3: TGTGCCAGCAGCCCTAGCGGGGGATACACCGGGGAGCTGTTTTTT. It is translated as CASSPSGGYTGELFF.

This clonotype has at least ten counts. The J gene is TRBJ1-1, the V gene TRBV20-1; 8 positions agree with TRBD1. The CDR3 is 14 residues long. Germline V gene lookup returns CDR1 DFQATT and CDR2 SNEGSKA (reference sequence). With 3 bases clipped from V and 4 bases from J, the junction kept 7 bases outside the gene matches. This CDR3 reads CSARTGARSTEAFF. Here the CDR3 DNA reads TGCAGTGCTAGGACAGGGGCGAGGAGCACTGAAGCTTTCTTT.

V gene TRBV6-2 or TRBV6-3 combines with J gene TRBJ2-3; D gene unclear. Trimming pared 7 bases from V and 3 bases from J, leaving 11 bases between. Germline V gene sequence: CDR1 MNHEY, CDR2 SVGEGT. This CDR3 has 13 amino acids. CDR3 sequence (DNA): TGTGCCAGCATCAGGCTTCCGACAGATACGCAGTATTTT. Its translation: CASIRLPTDTQYF.

In its sample, this clonotype was seen many times. This sequence joins TRBV27 and TRBJ2-1, with 9 bases matching TRBD2. Germline CDR1 and CDR2: MNHEY and SMNVEV (reference sequence). The CDR3 contains 14 residues. Trimming cost V 4 bases and J 7 bases; bases outside gene matches: 5. The CDR3 DNA sequence: TGTGCCAGCAGTTGGGCGGGAGGGTGGAATGAGCAGTTCTTC. Amino acid sequence: CASSWAGGWNEQFF.

The table lists this clonotype with a few counts. CDR3 sequence (DNA): TGCGCCAGCAGCTTGATACAGGGGAACACCGGGGAGCTGTTTTTT. Translation: CASSLIQGNTGELFF. V and J are TRBV5-1 and TRBJ2-2, with a tentative D call TRBD1 (6 bases). V was cut by 1 base and J by 1 base, with 8 bases left in between. Germline V gives CDR1 SGHRS, CDR2 YFSETQ. This CDR3 region has 15 residues.

V and J are TRBV20-1 and TRBJ1-4; the D is unclear. The CDR3 contains 12 residues. Looked up from germline, CDR1 is DFQATT and CDR2 is SNEGSKA (reference sequence). V lost 7 bases, J lost 3 bases, and 9 bases lay in between. Here the CDR3 DNA reads TGCAGTGGCTTGGGTCCTAATGAAAAACTGTTTTTT. Protein sequence: CSGLGPNEKLFF.

This clonotype was observed at least ten times. The chain has TRBV18 and TRBJ1-1, with no clear D. The CDR3 loop spans 13 amino acids. V lost 2 bases, J lost 0 bases, and 4 bases lay in between. CDR1 and CDR2 (germline): KGHSH, LQKENI. Here the CDR3 DNA reads TGTGCCAGCTCACCAGACTTGAACACTGAAGCTTTCTTT. As protein: CASSPDLNTEAFF.

This rearrangement joins TRBV11-1 to TRBJ2-2; 12 positions agree with TRBD2. With 5 bases clipped from V and 5 bases from J, the junction kept 15 bases outside the gene matches. CDR3 length equals 19 residues. Germline CDR1 is SGHAT and CDR2 is FQDESV (reference sequence). This CDR3 reads CASSLALGRTSGNTGELFF. The CDR3 DNA reads TGTGCCAGCAGCCTCGCCCTAGGCAGGACTAGCGGGAATACCGGGGAGCTGTTTTTT.

This chain joins TRBV12-5 and TRBJ2-5; D gene uncertain. Trimming stripped 0 bases from V and 4 bases from J, with 6 bases between. Germline assignment: CDR1 LGHNT and CDR2 FRNRAP. The CDR3 has 13 amino acids. The CDR3 DNA reads as TGTGCTAGTGGTTTGGTATCATTAGAGACCCAGTACTTC. Translating it yields CASGLVSLETQYF.

This clonotype was seen ten or more times. One base away lies a much larger clone, so this may be a sequencing read error. This chain links TRBV5-1 with TRBJ2-1; tentatively, D is TRBD1 (5 bases). Trimming took off 0 bases at V and 0 bases at J, with 7 bases between the two ends. This CDR3 is built from 15 residues. Germline CDR1 is SGHRS and CDR2 is YFSETQ. The CDR3 DNA reads TGCGCCAGCAGCTTGGAGGGGAACTCCTACAATGAGCAGTTCTTC. Amino acid sequence: CASSLEGNSYNEQFF.

To note about this clonotype: A read error may be the cause here, since a much bigger clone is one base away. V and J are TRBV28 and TRBJ2-1; D gene uncertain. Germline values: CDR1 MDHEN, CDR2 SYDVKM. The CDR3 has 15 residues. V lost 6 bases, J lost 0 bases, and 12 bases lay in between. CDR3 coding DNA: TGTGCCAGCAGCCCTCCAGCGAGCTCCTACAATGAGCAGTTCTTC. It is translated as CASSPPASSYNEQFF.

Here the CDR3 DNA reads TGTGCCAGCAGCCCCATGGGGGGTAGGGACAGGGGCGAATCGCACGGCTACACCTTC. Translation gives CASSPMGGRDRGESHGYTF. The chain uses TRBV7-9 and TRBJ1-2; TRBD1 matches 10 bases. The V gene end was trimmed by 5 bases and the J gene end by 8 bases; junction bases not matched to a gene: 23. Germline CDR1 is SEHNR and CDR2 is FQNEAQ (reference sequence). The CDR3 covers 19 residues. Supplemented by reference TRBV7-9 and TRBJ1-2, the full variable domain reads DTGVSQNPRHKITKRGQNVTFRCDPISEHNRLYWYRQTLGQGPEFLTYFQNEAQLEKSRLLSDRFSAERPKGSFSTLEIQRTEQGDSAMYLCASSPMGGRDRGESHGYTFGSGTRLTVV.

Ten or more counts support this clonotype. The rearrangement uses TRBV28 and TRBJ2-6; TRBD1 agrees at 10 bases. The CDR3 is 20 residues long. With V trimmed by 5 bases and J by 2 bases, 15 bases remained unmatched. The V gene's germline CDR1 is MDHEN and CDR2 SYDVKM. The CDR3 nucleotides are TGTGCCAGCAGTCACCACGAGACAGGGGGCGTTGGAGCTGGGGCCAACGTCCTGACTTTC. Encoded protein: CASSHHETGGVGAGANVLTF.

CDR3 sequence: CASSQQGASNEQFF. The CDR3 DNA reads TGTGCCAGCAGCCAACAGGGGGCGAGCAATGAGCAGTTCTTC. The rearrangement uses TRBV14 and TRBJ2-1; 8 bases line up with TRBD1. This CDR3 has 14 residues. V shed 2 bases, J shed 6 bases, and the junction held 3 bases outside the gene matches. Germline V gene sequence: CDR1 SGHDN, CDR2 FVKESK.